This is a list of T cell receptor beta chains from one sample in a study of PD-L1 blockade in urothelial cancer. Sequencing was performed with immunoSEQ multiplex PCR; in TCRdb, only in-frame clones are kept and a portion is missing. The sample lists under 90,000 clones; more than 85% were seen once. Sequencing used PBMCs, obtained around atezolizumab (anti-PD-L1) treatment. The receptors here all came from a man in his 60s with urothelial cancer. Both conserved end residues are part of each CDR3. The D gene is left open where the match is weak. Where a row states a size, it is once, few, many or the class of an expanded clone; other rows omit it.

>-|14|TRBJ1-1|-|TRBV28
CASRGRQDNTEAFF
TGTGCCAGCAGGGGCAGACAGGACAACACTGAAGCTTTCTTT
>-|13|TRBJ1-2|-|TRBV6-5
CASRPTPSYGYTF
TGTGCCAGCAGACCGACACCATCCTATGGCTACACCTTC
>TRBD1|14|TRBJ2-7|once|TRBV15
CATSRAGQGWEQYF
TGTGCCACCAGCAGAGCGGGACAGGGCTGGGAGCAGTACTTC
>TRBD2|14|TRBJ2-5|-|TRBV23-1
CASGPPGGQETQYF
TGCGCCAGCGGCCCACCGGGAGGGCAAGAGACCCAGTACTTC
>TRBD1|16|TRBJ1-2|-|TRBV4-2
CASSYSRGQGNYGYTF
TGTGCCAGCAGTTACTCGAGGGGACAGGGTAACTATGGCTACACCTTC
>-|14|TRBJ2-7|-|TRBV6-6
CASSYGRGIYEQYF
TGTGCCAGCAGTTACGGCAGGGGAATTTACGAGCAGTACTTC
>TRBD1|14|TRBJ1-2|-|TRBV7-9
CASSFGQGADGYTF
TGTGCCAGCAGCTTTGGACAGGGGGCAGATGGCTACACCTTC
>-|16|TRBJ2-1|-|TRBV19
CASSIGGGTTYNEQFF
TGTGCCAGTAGTATTGGAGGCGGGACCACCTACAATGAGCAGTTCTTC
>-|15|TRBJ2-1|-|TRBV7-2
CASSLAGLGYNEQFF
TGTGCCAGCAGCTTAGCCGGGTTGGGTTACAATGAGCAGTTCTTC
>TRBD1|13|TRBJ1-3|-|TRBV2
CASSRQGSNTIYF
TGTGCCAGCAGCCGACAGGGCTCCAACACCATATATTTT
>TRBD1|17|TRBJ1-1|-|TRBV10-3
CAIRESGTGSWNTEAFF
TGTGCCATCAGGGAAAGTGGGACAGGATCTTGGAACACTGAAGCTTTCTTT